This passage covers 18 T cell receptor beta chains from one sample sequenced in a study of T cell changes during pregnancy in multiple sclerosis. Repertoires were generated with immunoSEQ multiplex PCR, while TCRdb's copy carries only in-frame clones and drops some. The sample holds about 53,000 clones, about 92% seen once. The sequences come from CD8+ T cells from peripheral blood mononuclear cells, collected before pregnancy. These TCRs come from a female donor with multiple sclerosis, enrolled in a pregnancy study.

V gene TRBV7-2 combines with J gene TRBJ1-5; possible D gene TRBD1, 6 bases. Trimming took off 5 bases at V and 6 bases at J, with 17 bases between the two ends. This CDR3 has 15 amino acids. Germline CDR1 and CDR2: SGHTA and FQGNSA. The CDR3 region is CASSPTGQGGQPQHF. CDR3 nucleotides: TGTGCCAGCAGCCCTACGGGACAAGGGGGTCAGCCCCAGCATTTT.

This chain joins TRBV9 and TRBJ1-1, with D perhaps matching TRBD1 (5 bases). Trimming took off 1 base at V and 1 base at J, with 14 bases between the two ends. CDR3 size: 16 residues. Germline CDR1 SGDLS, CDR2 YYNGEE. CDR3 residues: CASSVPRVGENTEAFF. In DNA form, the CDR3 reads TGTGCCAGCAGCGTACCCCGCGTAGGGGAGAACACTGAAGCTTTCTTT. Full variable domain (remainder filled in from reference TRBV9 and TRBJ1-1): DSGVTQTPKHLITATGQRVTLRCSPRSGDLSVYWYQQSLDQGLQFLIQYYNGEERAKGNILERFSAQQFPDLHSELNLSSLELGDSALYFCASSVPRVGENTEAFFGQGTRLTVV.

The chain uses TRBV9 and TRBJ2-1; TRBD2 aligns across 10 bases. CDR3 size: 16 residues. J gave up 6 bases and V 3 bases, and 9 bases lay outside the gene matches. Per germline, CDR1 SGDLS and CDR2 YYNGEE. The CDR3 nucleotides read TGTGCCAGCAGCGCCCTCCCAGCGGGGGGGCCCAATGAGCAGTTCTTC. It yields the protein CASSALPAGGPNEQFF.

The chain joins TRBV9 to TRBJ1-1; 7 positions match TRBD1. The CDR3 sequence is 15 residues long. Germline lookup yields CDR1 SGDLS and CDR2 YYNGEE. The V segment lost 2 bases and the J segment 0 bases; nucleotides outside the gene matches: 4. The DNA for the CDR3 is TGTGCCAGCAGCGTCGAGGGGGCCATGAACACTGAAGCTTTCTTT. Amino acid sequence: CASSVEGAMNTEAFF.

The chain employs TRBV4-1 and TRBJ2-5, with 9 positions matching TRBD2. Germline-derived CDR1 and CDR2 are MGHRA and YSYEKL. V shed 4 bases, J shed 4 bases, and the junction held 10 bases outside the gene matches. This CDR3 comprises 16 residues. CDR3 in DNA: TGCGCCAGCAGCCCTTTGGGTGTAGCGGGGGCAGAGACCCAGTACTTC. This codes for CASSPLGVAGAETQYF.

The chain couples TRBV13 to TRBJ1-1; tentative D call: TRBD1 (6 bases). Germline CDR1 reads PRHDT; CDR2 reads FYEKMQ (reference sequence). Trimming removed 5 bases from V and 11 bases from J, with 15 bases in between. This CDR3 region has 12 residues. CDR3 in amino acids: CASSTYRELAFF. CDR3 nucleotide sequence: TGTGCCAGCAGCACTTACAGGGAATTGGCTTTCTTT.

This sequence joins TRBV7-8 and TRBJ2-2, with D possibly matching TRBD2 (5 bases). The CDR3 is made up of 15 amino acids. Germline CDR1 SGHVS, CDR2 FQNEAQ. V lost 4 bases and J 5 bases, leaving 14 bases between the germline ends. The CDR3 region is CASSSPGLRTGELFF. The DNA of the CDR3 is TGTGCCAGCAGCTCCCCCGGACTTCGGACCGGGGAGCTGTTTTTT.

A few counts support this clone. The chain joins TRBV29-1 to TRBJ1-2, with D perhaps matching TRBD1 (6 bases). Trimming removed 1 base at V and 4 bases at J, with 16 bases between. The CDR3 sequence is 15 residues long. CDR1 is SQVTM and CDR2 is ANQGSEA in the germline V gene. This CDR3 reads CSVEGSGQLGYGYTF. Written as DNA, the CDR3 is TGCAGCGTTGAAGGCTCGGGACAATTGGGCTATGGCTACACCTTC. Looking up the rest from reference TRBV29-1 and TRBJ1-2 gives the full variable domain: SAVISQKPSRDICQRGTSLTIQCQVDSQVTMMFWYRQQPGQSLTLIATANQGSEATYESGFVIDKFPISRPNLTFSTLTVSNMSPEDSSIYLCSVEGSGQLGYGYTFGSGTRLTVV.

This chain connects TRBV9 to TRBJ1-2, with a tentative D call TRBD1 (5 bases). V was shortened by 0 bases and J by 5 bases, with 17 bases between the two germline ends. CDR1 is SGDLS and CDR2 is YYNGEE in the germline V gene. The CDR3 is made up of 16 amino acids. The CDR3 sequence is CASSVAGGEGPYGYTF. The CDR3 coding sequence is TGTGCCAGCAGCGTAGCTGGGGGGGAGGGGCCTTATGGCTACACCTTC.

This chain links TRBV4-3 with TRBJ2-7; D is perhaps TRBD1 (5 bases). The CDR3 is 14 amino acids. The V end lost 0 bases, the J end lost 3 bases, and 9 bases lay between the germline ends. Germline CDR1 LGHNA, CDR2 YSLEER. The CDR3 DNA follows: TGCGCCAGCAGCCAAGAGACAGAAATCTACGAGCAGTACTTC. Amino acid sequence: CASSQETEIYEQYF.

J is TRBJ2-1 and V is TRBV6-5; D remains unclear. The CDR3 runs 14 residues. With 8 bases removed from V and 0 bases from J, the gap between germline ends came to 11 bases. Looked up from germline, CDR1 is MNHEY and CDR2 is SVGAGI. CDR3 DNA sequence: TGTGCCAGCTCCCTCTCTAGCTCCTACAATGAGCAGTTCTTC. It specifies CASSLSSSYNEQFF.

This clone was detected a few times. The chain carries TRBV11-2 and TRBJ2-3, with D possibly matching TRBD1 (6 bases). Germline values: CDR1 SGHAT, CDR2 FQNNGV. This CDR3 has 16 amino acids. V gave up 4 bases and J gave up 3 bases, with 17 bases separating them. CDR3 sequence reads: CASSSQGWGVTDTQYF. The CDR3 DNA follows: TGTGCCAGCAGCTCACAGGGCTGGGGTGTTACAGATACGCAGTATTTT.

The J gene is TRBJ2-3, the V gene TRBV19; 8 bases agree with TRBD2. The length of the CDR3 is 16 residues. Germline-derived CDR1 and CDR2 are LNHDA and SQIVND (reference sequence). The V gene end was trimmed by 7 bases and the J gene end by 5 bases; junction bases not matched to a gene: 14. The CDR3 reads CASTPAGGWVLDTQYF. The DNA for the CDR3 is TGTGCCAGTACCCCGGCGGGGGGTTGGGTCTTAGATACGCAGTATTTT.

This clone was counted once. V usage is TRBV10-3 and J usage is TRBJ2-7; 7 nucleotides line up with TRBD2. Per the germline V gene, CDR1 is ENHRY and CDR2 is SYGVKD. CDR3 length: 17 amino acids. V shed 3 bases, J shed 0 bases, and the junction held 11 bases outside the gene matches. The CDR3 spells CAISDPIRGVTSYEQYF. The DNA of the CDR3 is TGTGCCATCAGTGACCCGATTCGGGGGGTAACCTCCTACGAGCAGTACTTC.

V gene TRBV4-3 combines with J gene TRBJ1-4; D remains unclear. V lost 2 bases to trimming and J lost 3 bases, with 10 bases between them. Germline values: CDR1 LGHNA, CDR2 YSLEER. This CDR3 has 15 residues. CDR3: CASSQMNSANEKLFF. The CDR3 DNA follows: TGCGCCAGCAGCCAAATGAACAGTGCTAATGAAAAACTGTTTTTT.

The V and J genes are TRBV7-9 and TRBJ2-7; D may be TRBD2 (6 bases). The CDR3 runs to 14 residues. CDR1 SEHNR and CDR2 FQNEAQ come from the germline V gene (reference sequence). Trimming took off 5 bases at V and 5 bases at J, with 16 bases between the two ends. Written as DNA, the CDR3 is TGTGCCAGCAGCAGCCGGGGGTCGGTGCACGAGCAGTACTTC. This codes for CASSSRGSVHEQYF.

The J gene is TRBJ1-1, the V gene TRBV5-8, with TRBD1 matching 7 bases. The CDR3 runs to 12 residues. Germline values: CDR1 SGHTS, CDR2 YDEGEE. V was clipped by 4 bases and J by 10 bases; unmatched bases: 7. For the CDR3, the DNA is TGTGCCAGCAGCCCTAGACAGGGAAGAGCTTTCTTT. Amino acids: CASSPRQGRAFF. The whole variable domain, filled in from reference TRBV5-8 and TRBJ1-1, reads EAGVTQSPTHLIKTRGQQATLRCSPISGHTSVYWYQQALGLGLQFLLWYDEGEERNRGNFPPRFSGRQFPNYSSELNVNALELEDSALYLCASSPRQGRAFFGQGTRLTVV.

The CDR3 region has the DNA TGTGCTAGTGGTTTGGTATGGCAGGGACAGACTAATGAAAAACTGTTTTTT. Protein sequence: CASGLVWQGQTNEKLFF. The chain uses TRBV12-5 and TRBJ1-4; 7 bases agree with TRBD1. Trimming cost V 0 bases and J 2 bases; bases outside gene matches: 6. This CDR3 region has 17 residues. CDR1 and CDR2 from the germline V gene are LGHNT and FRNRAP.